The 21 T cell receptor beta chains reported below all come from one sample, sequenced in a study of regulatory T cells in long-lasting Graves disease. Time point specified: newly diagnosed GD, antithyroid drugs for less than 3 months. The TCR library was prepared using RNA isolated from PBMCs. Both iRepertoire HTBI primers and Arm-PCR of CDR3 regions were used to build the TCR beta libraries. MiXCR, run by TCRdb on the multiplex PCR reads, gives a single entry per CDR3 protein. This sample has about 370,000 distinct CDR3 sequences, with roughly 15% found just once. Sequencing was performed on peripheral blood mononuclear cells (PBMCs), taken at new diagnosis, from a patient treated with antithyroid drugs. The receptors shown here come from a female donor with Graves disease.

The chain is built from TRBV18 and TRBJ2-1; 7 positions agree with TRBD1. The germline V gene encodes CDR1 KGHSH and CDR2 LQKENI. The V gene end was trimmed by 5 bases and the J gene end by 5 bases; junction bases not matched to a gene: 9. The CDR3 length is 15 residues. CDR3 coding DNA: TGTGCCAGCTCATCCACAGGGGCCACCAACAATGAGCAGTTCTTC. Translating it yields CASSSTGATNNEQFF.

This clonotype was counted at least ten times. This rearrangement joins TRBV29-1 to TRBJ2-3; TRBD1 might be the D (6 bases). Germline loops: CDR1 SQVTM, CDR2 ANQGSEA. The CDR3 runs to 14 residues. Trimming removed 3 bases from V and 2 bases from J, with 12 bases in between. CDR3 sequence reads: CSVDRTDLTDTQYF. The CDR3 DNA reads as TGCAGCGTTGACCGGACAGACCTCACAGATACGCAGTATTTT.

The CDR3 DNA reads as TGTGCCAGCAGCCAAGAAGGGGGACCTTCCTATGGCTACACCTTC. It encodes CASSQEGGPSYGYTF. The chain has TRBV19 and TRBJ1-2, with D perhaps matching TRBD1 (6 bases). Germline V CDR1 and CDR2: LNHDA, SQIVND (reference sequence). V was shortened by 9 bases and J by 4 bases, with 21 bases between the two germline ends. This CDR3 is built from 15 residues. Based on the CDR3 plus reference TRBV19 and TRBJ1-2, the full variable domain is DGGITQSPKYLFRKEGQNVTLSCEQNLNHDAMYWYRQDPGQGLRLIYYSQIVNDFQKGDIAEGYSVSREKKESFPLTVTSAQKNPTAFYLCASSQEGGPSYGYTFGSGTRLTVV.

This chain uses TRBV18 with TRBJ2-7; perhaps TRBD1 as D (5 bases). CDR3 length: 15 residues. Germline CDR1 and CDR2: KGHSH and LQKENI. Deletions cut 2 bases from V and 3 bases from J, with 14 bases between. The CDR3 spells CASSPVGLQGYEQYF. CDR3 nucleotide sequence: TGTGCCAGCTCACCAGTAGGGTTGCAGGGCTACGAGCAGTACTTC.

V usage is TRBV4-2 and J usage is TRBJ2-7; TRBD2 matches at 15 bases. The CDR3 is made up of 19 amino acids. The germline CDR1 and CDR2 sequences are LGHNA and YNFKEQ. V shed 2 bases and J 0 bases; nucleotides not matched to a gene: 8. The CDR3 loop reads CASSQNQGLAGGNSYEQYF. CDR3 DNA: TGTGCCAGCAGCCAAAACCAAGGACTAGCGGGGGGGAACTCCTACGAGCAGTACTTC.

This clonotype was seen repeatedly, ten times or more. The chain carries TRBV7-3 and TRBJ1-1; D unresolved. Trimming removed 4 bases from V and 7 bases from J, with 10 bases in between. CDR3 length: 12 residues. CDR1 and CDR2 (germline): SGHTA, FQGTGA. The CDR3 spells CASSSKGLEAFF. CDR3 sequence (DNA): TGTGCCAGCAGCTCGAAAGGTCTTGAAGCTTTCTTT.

This chain uses TRBV10-3 with TRBJ2-2; 7 positions agree with TRBD2. The length of the CDR3 is 17 residues. Germline-derived CDR1 and CDR2 are ENHRY and SYGVKD. The junction had 14 bases not matched to a gene; V was cut back by 6 bases and J by 4 bases. CDR3 in amino acids: CAIRKAPLADFTGELFF. CDR3 DNA sequence: TGTGCCATCAGGAAAGCTCCCCTAGCGGATTTCACCGGGGAGCTGTTTTTT.

This clonotype has a count of ten or more. The chain links TRBV5-6 to TRBJ1-5; possibly TRBD1 for D (6 bases). The CDR3 is made up of 15 amino acids. Germline CDR1 reads SGHDT; CDR2 reads YYEEEE. V lost 4 bases and J lost 1, with 12 bases in between. The CDR3 DNA reads TGTGCCAGCAGCCGTACTACAGGGAGCAATCAGCCCCAGCATTTT. Translated, it gives CASSRTTGSNQPQHF.

V gene TRBV10-3 combines with J gene TRBJ2-2, with TRBD1 identical over 10 bases. Germline V lookup: CDR1 ENHRY, CDR2 SYGVKD. The CDR3 consists of 14 residues. The junction had 5 bases not matched to a gene; V was cut back by 6 bases and J by 7 bases. CDR3 DNA: TGTGCCATCAGATCCGGGACAGGGGACGGGGAGCTGTTTTTT. It specifies CAIRSGTGDGELFF.

J is TRBJ1-4 and V is TRBV5-1; D remains ambiguous. The CDR3 has 15 residues. The germline V gene has CDR1 SGHRS and CDR2 YFSETQ. V was cut by 0 bases and J by 6 bases, with 12 bases left in between. The CDR3 here is CASSLVGETDEKLFF. CDR3 nucleotides: TGCGCCAGCAGCTTGGTCGGGGAAACGGATGAAAAACTGTTTTTT. The entire variable domain, with the rest obtained from reference TRBV5-1 and TRBJ1-4, is as follows: KAGVTQTPRYLIKTRGQQVTLSCSPISGHRSVSWYQQTPGQGLQFLFEYFSETQRNKGNFPGRFSGRQFSNSRSEMNVSTLELGDSALYLCASSLVGETDEKLFFGSGTQLSVL.

The chain couples TRBV10-3 to TRBJ2-1; D may be TRBD1 or TRBD2 (5 bases each). Trimming removed 11 bases from V and 6 bases from J, with 23 bases in between. The CDR3 has 15 residues. Germline V gene data show CDR1 as ENHRY and CDR2 as SYGVKD. The CDR3 is CAVSRAIWGPNEQFF. CDR3 nucleotides: TGTGCCGTATCACGGGCAATCTGGGGACCCAATGAGCAGTTCTTC.

This chain uses TRBV7-9 with TRBJ1-4, with D uncertain. Trimming removed 7 bases at V and 8 bases at J, with 8 bases between. Per germline, CDR1 SEHNR and CDR2 FQNEAQ (reference sequence). This CDR3 has 11 amino acids. CDR3 sequence: CASISTEKLFF. The CDR3, as DNA: TGTGCCAGCATCTCGACAGAAAAACTGTTTTTT.

Details on this clonotype: Just one base apart from a much larger clone, this may be a read error. The rearrangement uses TRBV20-1 and TRBJ1-1, with a weak D call TRBD1 (6 bases). CDR1 and CDR2 (germline): DFQATT, SNEGSKA (reference sequence). The CDR3 spans 14 residues. The CDR3 region is CGAIHRAMNTEAFF. The DNA for the CDR3 is TGCGGTGCCATCCACAGGGCCATGAACACTGAAGCTTTCTTT.

This clonotype appeared many times. The chain couples TRBV2 to TRBJ2-3, with a tentative D call TRBD1 (8 bases). The CDR3 is 14 amino acids. CDR1 is SNHLY, CDR2 FYNNEI, per germline. Deletions cut 4 bases from V and 6 bases from J, with 14 bases between. CDR3 protein: CASSAQGGADTQYF. The CDR3 coding sequence is TGTGCCAGCAGTGCACAGGGGGGGGCGGATACGCAGTATTTT.

This clonotype appeared many times. The CDR3 is CASSFGGNSYNSPLHF. CDR3 nucleotide sequence: TGTGCCAGCAGTTTCGGGGGGAACTCCTATAATTCACCCCTCCACTTT. V gene TRBV27 combines with J gene TRBJ1-6; D perhaps matches TRBD1 (5 bases). V was shortened by 3 bases and J by 0 bases, with 9 bases between the two germline ends. The CDR3 is 16 residues long. Germline CDR1 is MNHEY and CDR2 is SMNVEV (reference sequence).

This chain uses TRBV29-1 with TRBJ1-2; 8 positions match TRBD1. Germline V gene data show CDR1 as SQVTM and CDR2 as ANQGSEA. V lost 7 bases to trimming and J lost 1 base; unmatched junction nucleotides: 5. This CDR3 has 13 amino acids. The CDR3 region has the DNA TGCAGCGCCGCGACAGGGGATAACTATGGCTACACCTTC. Protein sequence: CSAATGDNYGYTF.

This clonotype was observed once. The chain uses TRBV4-1 and TRBJ1-2, with a tentative D call TRBD1 (6 bases). Per germline, CDR1 MGHRA and CDR2 YSYEKL. This CDR3 comprises 14 residues. Trimming pared 2 bases from V and 8 bases from J, leaving 15 bases between. CDR3 sequence reads: CASSQLRTEGGYTF. The CDR3 DNA reads as TGCGCCAGCAGCCAACTTAGGACAGAGGGAGGCTACACCTTC.

The rearrangement joins TRBV24-1 to TRBJ2-5; no firm D call. The CDR3 runs 13 residues. The germline gives CDR1 KGHDR, CDR2 SFDVKD. Trimming took off 4 bases at V and 5 bases at J, with 10 bases between the two ends. The CDR3 loop is CATSDGARETQYF. The CDR3 region has the DNA TGTGCCACCAGTGACGGAGCTAGGGAGACCCAGTACTTC.

This clonotype was seen only a few times. The chain uses TRBV20-1 and TRBJ1-1; TRBD1 might be the D (5 bases). Germline lookup yields CDR1 DFQATT and CDR2 SNEGSKA (reference sequence). V lost 0 bases, J lost 8 bases, and 13 bases lay in between. The CDR3 totals 13 residues. The chain's CDR3 is CSARDFGTGEAFF. DNA of the CDR3: TGCAGTGCTAGAGATTTTGGGACCGGAGAAGCTTTCTTT.

This clonotype was seen at least ten times. The chain employs TRBV28 and TRBJ2-1; D perhaps matches TRBD2 (5 bases). The CDR3 is 14 residues long. CDR1 MDHEN and CDR2 SYDVKM come from the germline V gene. Between the trimmed V and J ends, which lost 5 bases and 4 bases, there was a span of 12 bases. The CDR3 region has the DNA TGTGCCAGCAGTCCCACTGGACTTTACAATGAGCAGTTCTTC. Its protein product is CASSPTGLYNEQFF. Using reference TRBV28 and TRBJ2-1 for the parts outside the CDR3, the full variable domain is DVKVTQSSRYLVKRTGEKVFLECVQDMDHENMFWYRQDPGLGLRLIYFSYDVKMKEKGDIPEGYSVSREKKERFSLILESASTNQTSMYLCASSPTGLYNEQFFGPGTRLTVL.

This clonotype was counted many times. The rearrangement uses TRBV20-1 and TRBJ1-1; D not certain. V was pared by 1 base and J by 0 bases, with 9 bases between. The V gene's germline CDR1 is DFQATT and CDR2 SNEGSKA (reference sequence). This CDR3 has 14 amino acids. CDR3 sequence (DNA): TGCAGTGCTAGAGTAAGCGGGCTGAACACTGAAGCTTTCTTT. This translates into CSARVSGLNTEAFF.